Each of the 20 T cell receptor beta chains below was sequenced from the same sample in a study of shared clonotypes between healthy human individuals. CD8 cells regarded as naive lacked CD45RO, were positively chosen for CCR7, and omitted terminally differentiated effector memory CD45RA+ cells. Method: immunoSEQ multiplex PCR; TCRdb's copy keeps in-frame clones and lacks some. Here the sample spans about 2.1 million clones, under 95% being singletons. What was sequenced was naive CD8+ T cells from PBMCs. These receptors were obtained from a man aged 18 to 29 in good health. Some clones in this sample may be carry-over from other donors' samples.

This clone was observed once. The V and J genes are TRBV29-1 and TRBJ2-1; 10 positions match TRBD2. V was clipped by 3 bases and J by 2 bases; unmatched bases: 1. This CDR3 has 14 residues. Germline CDR1 is SQVTM and CDR2 is ANQGSEA. CDR3 nucleotide sequence: TGCAGCGTTGAGGGACTAGCGACCTACAATGAGCAGTTCTTC. It encodes CSVEGLATYNEQFF.

This sequence joins TRBV30 and TRBJ2-7; tentatively, D is TRBD2 (5 bases). Trimming removed 0 bases from V and 6 bases from J, with 18 bases in between. Looked up from germline, CDR1 is GTSNPN and CDR2 is SVGIG (reference sequence). The CDR3 sequence is 15 residues long. CDR3: CAWSVGYPGIGEQYF. The CDR3, as DNA: TGTGCCTGGAGTGTAGGCTACCCCGGGATTGGCGAGCAGTACTTC. The whole variable domain, remainder taken from reference TRBV30 and TRBJ2-7, is SQTIHQWPATLVQPVGSPLSLECTVEGTSNPNLYWYRQAAGRGLQLLFYSVGIGQISSEVPQNLSASRPQDRQFILSSKKLLLSDSGFYLCAWSVGYPGIGEQYFGPGTRLTVT.

For this clone: The identical CDR3 is also encoded by other nucleotide sequences in the sample. The chain uses TRBV19 and TRBJ2-7, with TRBD1 matching over 11 bases. Per germline, CDR1 LNHDA and CDR2 SQIVND (reference sequence). The CDR3 totals 15 residues. The V segment lost 5 bases and the J segment 4 bases; nucleotides outside the gene matches: 7. The CDR3 loop reads CASSPGQGARYEQYF. The DNA for the CDR3 is TGTGCCAGTAGTCCCGGACAGGGGGCGAGGTACGAGCAGTACTTC.

This clone has a single count. The chain employs TRBV5-1 and TRBJ2-3, with TRBD1 matching 7 bases. The V segment lost 0 bases and the J segment 5 bases; nucleotides outside the gene matches: 18. The length of the CDR3 is 19 residues. CDR1 SGHRS and CDR2 YFSETQ come from the germline V gene. The CDR3 region is CASSLGVGNRGSKEDTQYF. CDR3 in DNA: TGCGCCAGCAGCTTGGGGGTTGGGAACAGGGGAAGTAAGGAAGATACGCAGTATTTT.

V usage is TRBV9 and J usage is TRBJ2-1; TRBD2 aligns across 7 bases. Per the germline V gene, CDR1 is SGDLS and CDR2 is YYNGEE. With V trimmed by 4 bases and J by 6 bases, 10 bases remained unmatched. The CDR3 consists of 15 residues. DNA for the CDR3: TGTGCCAGCAGCCCTGGACTAGGCTCTCTCAATGAGCAGTTCTTC. Translated, it gives CASSPGLGSLNEQFF.

This chain connects TRBV9 to TRBJ2-3; a possible D gene is TRBD2 (6 bases). The CDR3 has 15 residues. V dropped 5 bases and J dropped 0 bases, with 13 bases sitting between them. Germline CDR1 and CDR2: SGDLS and YYNGEE. The CDR3 sequence: CASSLSGTSTDTQYF. The CDR3 DNA reads as TGTGCCAGCAGTCTTAGCGGTACAAGCACAGATACGCAGTATTTT.

This clone was counted between two and nine times. The CDR3: CASRPARANEKLFF. CDR3 sequence (DNA): TGCGCCAGCAGACCGGCTCGAGCTAATGAAAAACTGTTTTTT. The rearrangement uses TRBV4-1 and TRBJ1-4; D is uncertain. The CDR3 extends over 14 amino acids. Per germline, CDR1 MGHRA and CDR2 YSYEKL. Deletions cut 6 bases from V and 3 bases from J, with 11 bases between.

The chain uses TRBV9 and TRBJ1-1; TRBD1 matches 7 bases. V trimming: 5 bases; J trimming: 1 base; junction bases outside the gene matches: 14. The CDR3 has 17 residues. Germline V CDR1 and CDR2: SGDLS, YYNGEE. This CDR3 reads CASSPGGQTFRNTEAFF. CDR3 sequence (DNA): TGTGCCAGCAGTCCCGGGGGACAGACCTTTCGGAACACTGAAGCTTTCTTT.

The chain joins TRBV15 to TRBJ1-1; possible D gene TRBD1, 6 bases. There are 15 residues in the CDR3. Germline V lookup: CDR1 LNHNV, CDR2 YYDKDF (reference sequence). V was trimmed by 5 bases and J by 1 base, leaving 14 bases between them. The CDR3 loop is CATSDRGVRNTEAFF. CDR3 bases: TGTGCCACCAGCGATAGGGGGGTAAGGAACACTGAAGCTTTCTTT.

This chain links TRBV6-1 with TRBJ2-1; D is perhaps TRBD1 or TRBD2 (5 bases each). The CDR3 is made up of 15 amino acids. Germline CDR1 and CDR2: MNHNS and SASEGT. Deletions cut 8 bases from V and 0 bases from J, with 14 bases between. The CDR3: CASFGDGSSYNEQFF. CDR3 DNA sequence: TGTGCCAGCTTCGGGGACGGTAGCTCCTACAATGAGCAGTTCTTC.

This chain connects TRBV11-3 to TRBJ2-2, with D perhaps matching TRBD2 (5 bases). The CDR3 consists of 17 residues. CDR1 SGHNT and CDR2 YENEEA come from the germline V gene. Trimming took 0 bases from V and 6 from J, leaving 17 bases between them. The CDR3 sequence is CASSLDPSSEEAGELFF. CDR3 DNA sequence: TGTGCCAGCAGCTTAGATCCCTCCAGCGAGGAGGCCGGGGAGCTGTTTTTT.

The V gene is TRBV28, the J gene TRBJ2-7; the D gene is possibly TRBD2 (6 bases). V was pared by 6 bases and J by 3 bases, with 15 bases between. The CDR3 is 14 amino acids. Germline-derived CDR1 and CDR2 are MDHEN and SYDVKM. The CDR3 loop reads CASRPPGLNYEQYF. The CDR3 DNA is TGTGCCAGCAGACCCCCGGGACTCAACTACGAGCAGTACTTC. The full variable domain, its missing parts supplied by reference TRBV28 and TRBJ2-7, is DVKVTQSSRYLVKRTGEKVFLECVQDMDHENMFWYRQDPGLGLRLIYFSYDVKMKEKGDIPEGYSVSREKKERFSLILESASTNQTSMYLCASRPPGLNYEQYFGPGTRLTVT.

This clone has just one count. The chain joins TRBV5-6 to TRBJ2-7; D not certain. This CDR3 has 15 amino acids. CDR1 SGHDT and CDR2 YYEEEE come from the germline V gene. The ends were cut back, 4 bases at V and 7 bases at J, with 21 bases in the middle. As DNA, the CDR3 is TGTGCCAGCAGCAATTTGGGTCCCTCTCTTCGAGAGCAGTACTTC. Its protein is CASSNLGPSLREQYF.

J is TRBJ1-2 and V is TRBV19; D is unclear. V lost 8 bases, J lost 2 bases, and 12 bases lay in between. This CDR3 comprises 13 residues. CDR1 is LNHDA and CDR2 is SQIVND in the germline V gene (reference sequence). The CDR3 bases are TGTGCCAGTGCCCCCCCGGCAAACTATGGCTACACCTTC. Translation: CASAPPANYGYTF.

This rearrangement joins TRBV2 to TRBJ2-2; no firm D call. Germline loops: CDR1 SNHLY, CDR2 FYNNEI. The CDR3 sequence is 15 residues long. Trimming removed 5 bases from V and 1 base from J, with 11 bases in between. The CDR3 nucleotides read TGTGCCAGCAGTTCAAACTGGGGGAACACCGGGGAGCTGTTTTTT. Amino acid sequence: CASSSNWGNTGELFF. Filled out from reference TRBV2 and TRBJ2-2, the complete variable domain reads EPEVTQTPSHQVTQMGQEVILRCVPISNHLYFYWYRQILGQKVEFLVSFYNNEISEKSEIFDDQFSVERPDGSNFTLKIRSTKLEDSAMYFCASSSNWGNTGELFFGEGSRLTVL.

The chain combines TRBV9 with TRBJ2-1; 10 bases agree with TRBD2. Germline V gives CDR1 SGDLS, CDR2 YYNGEE. Unmatched junction bases numbered 9, after V lost 7 bases and J lost 8 bases. This CDR3 is built from 14 residues. CDR3 nucleotides: TGTGCCAGCGGGGGGAGCGGGAGGGCACATGAGCAGTTCTTC. Translated: CASGGSGRAHEQFF. Combining the CDR3 with reference TRBV9 and TRBJ2-1 gives the whole variable domain DSGVTQTPKHLITATGQRVTLRCSPRSGDLSVYWYQQSLDQGLQFLIQYYNGEERAKGNILERFSAQQFPDLHSELNLSSLELGDSALYFCASGGSGRAHEQFFGPGTRLTVL.

The chain combines TRBV7-2 with TRBJ2-7; maybe TRBD1 (5 bases). The V and J ends lost 1 base and 7 bases respectively, with 14 bases between them. Germline CDR1 is SGHTA and CDR2 is FQGNSA. This CDR3 comprises 14 residues. The CDR3 region has the DNA TGTGCCAGCAGCTTAGGATTTCAGGGTTTGGAGCAGTACTTC. This gives the protein CASSLGFQGLEQYF.

The V call is TRBV27, the J call TRBJ2-7, with 10 bases that match TRBD1. This CDR3 has 14 amino acids. CDR1 and CDR2 (germline): MNHEY, SMNVEV (reference sequence). J gave up 2 bases and V 7 bases, and 5 bases lay outside the gene matches. DNA for the CDR3: TGTGCCAGCACCTCCGGGACAGGGGCCTACGAGCAGTACTTC. It encodes CASTSGTGAYEQYF.

The chain joins TRBV4-2 to TRBJ2-1; 16 bases are a match to TRBD2. This CDR3 is built from 17 residues. Trimming removed 3 bases from V and 8 bases from J; junction bases left unmatched: 7. Looked up from germline, CDR1 is LGHNA and CDR2 is YNFKEQ. The CDR3 reads CASSQGLAGGFRDEQFF. The CDR3 DNA follows: TGTGCCAGCAGCCAGGGACTAGCGGGAGGGTTTAGGGATGAGCAGTTCTTC.

The rearrangement joins TRBV4-1 to TRBJ1-1; D might be TRBD1 (5 bases). Germline CDR1 MGHRA, CDR2 YSYEKL. V was shortened by 3 bases and J by 5 bases, with 13 bases between the two germline ends. This CDR3 comprises 14 residues. In DNA, the CDR3 is TGCGCCAGCAGCCACCGACCGACAGATACTGAAGCTTTCTTT. Translated, it gives CASSHRPTDTEAFF.